This T cell receptor beta chain was obtained from a study of control samples from healthy donors and cancer patients. Germline CDR1 reads LGHDT; CDR2 reads YNNKEL (reference sequence). This CDR3 has 13 residues. The ends were cut back, 1 base at V and 7 bases at J, with 8 bases in the middle. Profiling relied on immunoSEQ multiplex PCR, and the TCRdb table lists in-frame clones only, not all of them. The repertoire holds about 35,000 clones, with about 86% as singletons. The sequence was obtained from a woman aged 40-49 years with lung cancer. Source material: PBMCs. V is TRBV3-1 (or the pseudogene TRBV3-2) and J is TRBJ1-5; D uncertain. The CDR3 nucleotides are TGTGCCAGCAGCCAAGGTGGAGTCCAGCCCCAGCATTTT. Translation: CASSQGGVQPQHF.